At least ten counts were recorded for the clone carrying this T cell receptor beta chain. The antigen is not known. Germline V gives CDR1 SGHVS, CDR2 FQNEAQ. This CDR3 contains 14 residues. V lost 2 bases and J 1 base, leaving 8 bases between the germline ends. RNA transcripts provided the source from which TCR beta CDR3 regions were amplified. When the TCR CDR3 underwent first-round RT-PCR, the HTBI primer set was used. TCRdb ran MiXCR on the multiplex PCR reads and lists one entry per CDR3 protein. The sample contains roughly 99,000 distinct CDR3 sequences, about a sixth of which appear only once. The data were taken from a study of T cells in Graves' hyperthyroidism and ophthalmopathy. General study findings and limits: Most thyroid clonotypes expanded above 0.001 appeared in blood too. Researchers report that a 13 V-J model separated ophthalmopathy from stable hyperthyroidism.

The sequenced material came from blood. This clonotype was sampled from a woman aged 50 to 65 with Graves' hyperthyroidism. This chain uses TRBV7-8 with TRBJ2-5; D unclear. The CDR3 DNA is TGTGCCAGCAGCTTAATCGCAGGCCAAGAGACCCAGTACTTC. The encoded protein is CASSLIAGQETQYF.